The TCR beta chain under discussion was sequenced for a study of blood T cell repertoires in COVID-19. Overall study context: The United States, Italy and Spain provided the acute and convalescent COVID-19 samples.

In the original analysis: Researchers report that nucleated cell counts were estimated from reference gene primer amplification. Data came from immunoSEQ multiplex PCR; TCRdb stores just in-frame clones and leaves some out. Clonal size and the V and J genes are those of that table, whereas D and trimming came from the DNA. The sample lists about 160,000 clones, 85% to 95% occurring once. Germline values: CDR1 LNHDA, CDR2 SQIVND (reference sequence). This CDR3 contains 13 residues. With V trimmed by 4 bases and J by 5 bases, 3 bases remained unmatched. Sequenced: peripheral blood. This sequence was found in a man in his fifties or sixties with acute or convalescent COVID-19. This chain connects TRBV19 to TRBJ1-2, with 8 bases that match TRBD1. In nucleotides, the CDR3 is TGTGCCAGTAGTACCGGACAGGGATATGGCTACACCTTC. Its protein product is CASSTGQGYGYTF.